This entry lists 23 T cell receptor beta chains sequenced from one sample in a study of regulatory T cells in long-lasting Graves disease. Sample time point: persistent/refractory GD, antithyroid drugs over 5 years with positive TRAb. Making the TCR library involved RNA that had been extracted from PBMCs. To make TCR beta libraries, researchers used iRepertoire HTBI primers and Arm-PCR of CDR3 regions. TCRdb redid the calling of the multiplex PCR reads with MiXCR, one entry per CDR3 protein. The sample lists about 660,000 distinct CDR3 sequences; about 30% were seen once. This sample comprised peripheral blood mononuclear cells (PBMCs), obtained when the disease was refractory, from a patient treated with antithyroid drugs. The receptor source for this set is a female donor with Graves disease.

This clonotype was counted a few times. The chain employs TRBV29-1 and TRBJ1-1, with D perhaps matching TRBD1 (6 bases). There are 15 residues in the CDR3. The V and J ends lost 4 bases and 3 bases respectively, with 18 bases between them. CDR1 is SQVTM and CDR2 is ANQGSEA in the germline V gene. CDR3 nucleotides: TGCAGCGTTGGGGGGGGCGGACCCTTGGACACTGAAGCTTTCTTT. Residues: CSVGGGGPLDTEAFF.

The chain uses TRBV3-1 and TRBJ2-1; TRBD2 matches 11 bases. CDR1 is LGHDT and CDR2 is YNNKEL in the germline V gene (reference sequence). The CDR3 is 16 residues long. Germline trimming cut 4 bases from V and 9 bases from J; bases unmatched to any gene: 11. CDR3 in amino acids: CASSLQLAGEWCEQFF. In nucleotides, the CDR3 is TGTGCCAGCAGCCTCCAACTAGCGGGAGAATGGTGTGAGCAGTTCTTC.

CDR3 nucleotides: TGTGCCAGCAGCTTAGACGGGCATGGGGGGGCTTTCTTT. Translation: CASSLDGHGGAFF. This chain uses TRBV11-2 with TRBJ1-1; maybe TRBD1 (5 bases). The CDR3 has 13 amino acids. V lost 0 bases and J 11 bases, leaving 13 bases between the germline ends. Germline values: CDR1 SGHAT, CDR2 FQNNGV. The variable domain in full, completed from reference TRBV11-2 and TRBJ1-1, reads EAGVAQSPRYKIIEKRQSVAFWCNPISGHATLYWYQQILGQGPKLLIQFQNNGVVDDSQLPKDRFSAERLKGVDSTLKIQPAKLEDSAVYLCASSLDGHGGAFFGQGTRLTVV.

The chain couples TRBV12-3 or TRBV12-4 to TRBJ1-2, with D hard to call. The CDR3 is 14 residues long. V lost 1 base to trimming and J lost 9 bases, with 15 bases between them. CDR3 nucleotides: TGTGCCAGCAGTTTAGGTCAGTCGTCTACGAGCTACACCTTC. This translates into CASSLGQSSTSYTF.

The chain uses TRBV6-2 or TRBV6-3 and TRBJ2-7; 7 positions agree with TRBD2. Germline CDR1 MNHEY, CDR2 SVGEGT. The CDR3 has 11 amino acids. V trimming: 11 bases; J trimming: 3 bases; junction bases outside the gene matches: 4. The DNA for the CDR3 is TGTGCCGGGGGGGGGGGCTACGAGCAGTACTTC. It yields the protein CAGGGGYEQYF.

This clonotype has a handful of counts. The V and J genes are TRBV12-3 or TRBV12-4 and TRBJ2-2, with D possibly TRBD2 on 5 matching bases. This CDR3 has 14 amino acids. V dropped 6 bases and J dropped 7 bases, with 15 bases sitting between them. The CDR3 spells CASSRGHEGGELFF. The CDR3 DNA sequence: TGTGCCAGCAGCCGCGGTCATGAGGGCGGGGAGCTGTTTTTT.

In this sample, this clonotype turned up a few times. The V and J genes are TRBV9 and TRBJ1-1; D gene uncertain. Trimming left V 0 bases short and J 6 bases short, with 9 bases between. The CDR3 is 13 residues long. The V gene's germline CDR1 is SGDLS and CDR2 YYNGEE. In nucleotides, the CDR3 is TGTGCCAGCAGCGTAGAGTTAGGTGCTGAAGCTTTCTTT. The encoded protein is CASSVELGAEAFF.

Only a few counts were recorded for this clonotype. This chain joins TRBV10-3 and TRBJ1-1; D call uncertain. The CDR3 runs 13 residues. The germline gives CDR1 ENHRY, CDR2 SYGVKD. V lost 4 bases and J 1 base, leaving 7 bases between the germline ends. CDR3 DNA: TGTGCCATCAGTGTGTTGTCGAACACTGAAGCTTTCTTT. Encoded protein: CAISVLSNTEAFF.

The sample holds a few counts of this clonotype. The chain employs TRBV29-1 and TRBJ1-1; TRBD1 might be the D (5 bases). The CDR3 loop spans 14 amino acids. Per germline, CDR1 SQVTM and CDR2 ANQGSEA. The ends were cut back, 3 bases at V and 1 base at J, with 12 bases in the middle. CDR3 nucleotides: TGCAGCGTTGACTCCGACAGACAGAACACTGAAGCTTTCTTT. It specifies CSVDSDRQNTEAFF.

This clonotype was counted a single time. The rearrangement uses TRBV19 and TRBJ1-1, with unresolved D. Germline lookup yields CDR1 LNHDA and CDR2 SQIVND (reference sequence). V gave up 7 bases and J gave up 1 base, with 13 bases separating them. CDR3 length: 14 residues. The CDR3 loop reads CASTLVPQNTEAFF. For the CDR3, the DNA is TGTGCCAGTACCTTAGTGCCGCAGAACACTGAAGCTTTCTTT.

This clonotype was found a few times. The V call is TRBV20-1, the J call TRBJ1-2; D is undetermined. Per germline, CDR1 DFQATT and CDR2 SNEGSKA (reference sequence). V was cut by 3 bases and J by 3 bases, with 23 bases left in between. The CDR3 is made up of 17 amino acids. The CDR3 region is CSASPAEFGGLDYGYTF. The CDR3 DNA reads TGCAGTGCTAGCCCCGCCGAATTCGGCGGACTAGACTATGGCTACACCTTC.

In this sample, this clonotype turned up a few times. The chain recombines TRBV2 with TRBJ1-1, with D possibly being TRBD1 (6 bases). There are 14 residues in the CDR3. Per the germline V gene, CDR1 is SNHLY and CDR2 is FYNNEI. Trimming took 5 bases from V and 3 from J, leaving 13 bases between them. CDR3 nucleotide sequence: TGTGCCAGCAGTTTTGACAGGTCGCACACTGAAGCTTTCTTT. This gives the protein CASSFDRSHTEAFF.

The V call is TRBV11-2, the J call TRBJ1-1; perhaps TRBD1 as D (5 bases). The germline V gene has CDR1 SGHAT and CDR2 FQNNGV. Trimming shortened V by 1 base and J by 4 bases, and 13 bases separated the two germline ends. The CDR3 length is 15 residues. The CDR3, as DNA: TGTGCCAGCAGCTTAGTCGTCGGGGGAGGCACTGAAGCTTTCTTT. It is translated as CASSLVVGGGTEAFF.

The chain employs TRBV18 and TRBJ1-1; the D is unclear. Trimming left V 0 bases short and J 4 bases short, with 12 bases between. There are 15 residues in the CDR3. Germline V CDR1 and CDR2: KGHSH, LQKENI. CDR3 loop: CASSPPGRSSTEAFF. The CDR3 nucleotides read TGTGCCAGCTCACCACCAGGACGTTCAAGCACTGAAGCTTTCTTT.

The rearrangement uses TRBV7-9 and TRBJ2-7; 7 nucleotides match TRBD2. Germline CDR1 reads SEHNR; CDR2 reads FQNEAQ (reference sequence). The CDR3 has 14 amino acids. The J segment lost 5 bases and the V segment lost 9 bases, leaving 13 bases of the junction unmatched. In nucleotides, the CDR3 is TGTGCCAGTAGCGAATTGGGGGGGATCCACGAGCAGTACTTC. This sequence encodes CASSELGGIHEQYF. Full variable domain (rest looked up from reference TRBV7-9 and TRBJ2-7): DTGVSQNPRHKITKRGQNVTFRCDPISEHNRLYWYRQTLGQGPEFLTYFQNEAQLEKSRLLSDRFSAERPKGSFSTLEIQRTEQGDSAMYLCASSELGGIHEQYFGPGTRLTVT.

This clonotype was observed a few times. The rearrangement joins TRBV6-2 or TRBV6-3 to TRBJ2-5, with 10 bases aligning to TRBD1. Germline CDR1 reads MNHEY; CDR2 reads SVGEGT. The CDR3 sequence is 16 residues long. V lost 5 bases to trimming and J lost 1 base; unmatched junction nucleotides: 7. CDR3 coding DNA: TGTGCCAGCAGTGAGTGGACAGGGGGGACCCAAGAGACCCAGTACTTC. It codes for CASSEWTGGTQETQYF.

This clonotype has only a few counts. V is TRBV5-5 and J is TRBJ1-2; 9 bases agree with TRBD1. The CDR3 extends over 18 amino acids. J was trimmed by 1 base and V by 1 base; bases with no gene match: 11. Germline V gene data show CDR1 as SGHKS and CDR2 as YYEKEE (reference sequence). CDR3 sequence (DNA): TGTGCCAGCAGCTTGAAGTGGGACAGGGTCGGGCGTAACTATGGCTACACCTTC. Protein sequence: CASSLKWDRVGRNYGYTF.

The chain is built from TRBV27 and TRBJ2-7, with D possibly TRBD1 on 6 matching bases. V lost 5 bases and J lost 3, with 17 bases in between. The CDR3 runs to 15 residues. CDR1 MNHEY and CDR2 SMNVEV come from the germline V gene (reference sequence). The CDR3, as DNA: TGTGCCAGCAGTCCGACTTCGGGACACAACTACGAGCAGTACTTC. Its translation is CASSPTSGHNYEQYF.

This clonotype occurred a few times. The chain uses TRBV7-6 and TRBJ1-2; D gene uncertain. CDR1 SGHVS and CDR2 FNYEAQ come from the germline V gene. The V gene lost 10 bases and the J gene lost 7 bases, with 16 bases spanning the gap. CDR3 length: 12 residues. CDR3 DNA: TGTGCCACCCGGGGAGAGCTGGGTGGCTACACCTTC. Residues: CATRGELGGYTF.

On this clonotype itself: A much larger clone lies a single base off, so this may be a read error. This CDR3 reads CATGNYGYTF. In nucleotides, the CDR3 is TGTGCCACCGGGAACTATGGCTACACCTTC. This rearrangement joins TRBV6-2 or TRBV6-3 to TRBJ1-2; D not resolved. This CDR3 spans 10 amino acids. V lost 10 bases, J lost 2 bases, and 5 bases lay in between. Per germline, CDR1 MNHEY and CDR2 SVGEGT.

This clonotype was observed a few times. J is TRBJ1-4 and V is TRBV14, with no clear D. This CDR3 contains 12 residues. From germline, CDR1 is SGHDN and CDR2 FVKESK. Trimming cost V 2 bases and J 8 bases, with 6 bases left between them. CDR3 nucleotides: TGTGCCAGCAGCCAATCCAGGGAAAAACTGTTTTTT. Protein sequence: CASSQSREKLFF.

The chain carries TRBV29-1 and TRBJ2-7; TRBD1 is a possible D gene (6 bases). Germline V lookup: CDR1 SQVTM, CDR2 ANQGSEA. V dropped 4 bases and J dropped 6 bases, with 16 bases sitting between them. This CDR3 spans 13 amino acids. The CDR3: CSVGGATGFEQYF. The CDR3 DNA sequence: TGCAGCGTTGGAGGCGCAACAGGGTTCGAGCAGTACTTC.

The rearrangement links TRBV7-6 to TRBJ2-7; D is undetermined. The CDR3 totals 14 residues. With 1 base removed from V and 3 bases from J, the gap between germline ends came to 10 bases. The germline V gene encodes CDR1 SGHVS and CDR2 FNYEAQ. The CDR3 DNA is TGTGCCAGCAGCTTAGGGCGGTCAGGCTACGAGCAGTACTTC. The encoded protein is CASSLGRSGYEQYF. Full variable domain (missing parts from reference TRBV7-6 and TRBJ2-7): GAGVSQSPRYKVTKRGQDVALRCDPISGHVSLYWYRQALGQGPEFLTYFNYEAQQDKSGLPNDRFSAERPEGSISTLTIQRTEQRDSAMYRCASSLGRSGYEQYFGPGTRLTVT.